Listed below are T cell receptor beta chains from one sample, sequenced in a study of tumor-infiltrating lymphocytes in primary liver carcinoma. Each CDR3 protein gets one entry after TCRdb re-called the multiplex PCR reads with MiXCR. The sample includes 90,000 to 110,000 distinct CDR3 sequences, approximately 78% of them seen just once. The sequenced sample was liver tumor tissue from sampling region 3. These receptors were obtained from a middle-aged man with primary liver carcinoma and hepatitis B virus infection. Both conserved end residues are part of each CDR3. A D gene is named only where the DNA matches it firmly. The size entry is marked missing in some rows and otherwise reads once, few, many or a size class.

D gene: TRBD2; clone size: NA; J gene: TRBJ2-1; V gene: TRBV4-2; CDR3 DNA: TGTGCCAGTAGCCAAGATATAGCGGGTGGACTAGTGGGAGGGAGCCCGCAGTTCTTC; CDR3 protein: CASSQDIAGGLVGGSPQFF
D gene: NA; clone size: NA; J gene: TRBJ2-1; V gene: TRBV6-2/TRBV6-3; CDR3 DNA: TGTGCGAGCAGTTACCGGTACTCCTACAACGAGCAGTTCTTT; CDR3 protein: CASSYRYSYNEQFF
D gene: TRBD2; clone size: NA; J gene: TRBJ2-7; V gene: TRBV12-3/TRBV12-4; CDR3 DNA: TGTGTCAGCAGTCCTTCAAGCGGGAGTCGAGAGCAGTACTTC; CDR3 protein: CVSSPSSGSREQYF
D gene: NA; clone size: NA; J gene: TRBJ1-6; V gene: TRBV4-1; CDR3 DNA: TGCGCCAGGAGCCAAGGTCAGGGAGACTCACCCCTCCACTTT; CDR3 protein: CARSQGQGDSPLHF
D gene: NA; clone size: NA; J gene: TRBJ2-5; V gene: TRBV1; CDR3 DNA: TGCACCAGCAGTCATGACTTACAAGAGACCCAGTACTTC; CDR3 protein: CTSSHDLQETQYF
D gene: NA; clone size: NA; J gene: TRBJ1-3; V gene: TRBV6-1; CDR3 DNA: TGTGCCAGCAGTAAAGGGTCCTCCGGAAACACCATACATTTT; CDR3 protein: CASSKGSSGNTIHF
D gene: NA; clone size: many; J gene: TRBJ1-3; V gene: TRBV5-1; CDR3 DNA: TGCGCCAGCAGCTCAACATTGGGGAACGGAAACACCATATATTTT; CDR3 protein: CASSSTLGNGNTIYF
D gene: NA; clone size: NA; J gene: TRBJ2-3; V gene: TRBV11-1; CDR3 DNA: TGTGCCTGCAACTATGGGGGAAGCTCTGTTGGAGCCCGCACAGATACGCAGTATTTT; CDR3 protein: CACNYGGSSVGARTDTQYF
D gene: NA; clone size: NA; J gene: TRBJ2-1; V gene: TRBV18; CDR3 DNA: TGTGCCAGCTCCCCGGGACAAGTCAATGAGCAGTTATTC; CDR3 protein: CASSPGQVNEQLF
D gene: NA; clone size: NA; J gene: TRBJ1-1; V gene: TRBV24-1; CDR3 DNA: TGTGCCACCAGTGATTCCTCCGGGCCCGGGGGATCTGAAGCTTTCTTT; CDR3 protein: CATSDSSGPGGSEAFF
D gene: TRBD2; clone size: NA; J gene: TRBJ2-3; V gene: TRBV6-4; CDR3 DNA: TGTGCCAGCAGTGACTCACAGAGCGGGAGCACAAATGCGCAGTATTTT; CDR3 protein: CASSDSQSGSTNAQYF
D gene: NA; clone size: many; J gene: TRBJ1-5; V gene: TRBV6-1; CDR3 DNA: TGTGCCAGTCAGGGCCTTTCGAATCAGCCCCAGCATTTT; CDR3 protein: CASQGLSNQPQHF
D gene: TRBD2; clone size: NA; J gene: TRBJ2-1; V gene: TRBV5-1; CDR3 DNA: TGCGCCAACAGCTTGGGACTAGCGGGTTGGACGTCCTACAATGAGCAGTTATTC; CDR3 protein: CANSLGLAGWTSYNEQLF
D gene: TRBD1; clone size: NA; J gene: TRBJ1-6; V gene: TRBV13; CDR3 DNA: TGTGCCAGCAGCTCACCCGGGGACAGGGGCGATTCACCCATCCACTTT; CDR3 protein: CASSSPGDRGDSPIHF
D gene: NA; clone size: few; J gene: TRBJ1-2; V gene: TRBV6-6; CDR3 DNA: TGTGCCAGCAGTTCCGACGACGGGACGGGCTATGGCCACACCTTC; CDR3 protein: CASSSDDGTGYGHTF
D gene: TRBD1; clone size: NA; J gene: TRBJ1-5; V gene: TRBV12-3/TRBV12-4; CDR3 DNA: TGTGCCAGTAGGGACAGCTTCAATCAGTCCCAGCATTTT; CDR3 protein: CASRDSFNQSQHF
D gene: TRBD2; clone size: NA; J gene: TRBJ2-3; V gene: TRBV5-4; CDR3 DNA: TGTGCCAGCAGCATGGAAGGTAGCGGGGTCACCGATACACAGTATTTT; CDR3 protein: CASSMEGSGVTDTQYF
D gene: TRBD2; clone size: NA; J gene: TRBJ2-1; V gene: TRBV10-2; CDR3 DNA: TGTGCCAGCAGTGGGGGGGGAAAGCATTTCTTC; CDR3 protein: CASSGGGKHFF
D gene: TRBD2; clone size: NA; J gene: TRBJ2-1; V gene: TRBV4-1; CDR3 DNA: TGTGCCAGCAGCCCTGAAATAGCGGGGGCTTACAATGAGCAGTTCTTC; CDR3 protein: CASSPEIAGAYNEQFF
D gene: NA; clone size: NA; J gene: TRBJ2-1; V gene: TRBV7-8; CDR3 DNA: TGTGCCAGCAACTTAGGGTGGGGCGGAGCTGCGGGCCATGAGCAGTTCTTC; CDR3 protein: CASNLGWGGAAGHEQFF
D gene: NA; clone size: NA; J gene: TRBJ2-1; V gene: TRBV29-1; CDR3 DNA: TGCAGCGTTGCCCTCGGTGAATCCTACAATGAGCAGCTCTTC; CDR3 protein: CSVALGESYNEQLF
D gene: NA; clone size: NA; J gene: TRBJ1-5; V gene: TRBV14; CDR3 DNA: TGCGCCAGCAGCCAAACTGGGACCCTCAATCAGCCCCAGCATTTT; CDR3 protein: CASSQTGTLNQPQHF
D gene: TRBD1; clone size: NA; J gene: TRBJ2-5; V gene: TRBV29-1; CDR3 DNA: TGCAGCGTTGGAGGGACAGGACCTCCGAGCGTGACCCAGTACTTC; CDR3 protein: CSVGGTGPPSVTQYF
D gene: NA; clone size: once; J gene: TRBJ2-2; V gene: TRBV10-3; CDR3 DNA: TGTGACATCAATAGTCAGGGTGTGGGAGCGAACACCGGGGAGCTGTTTTTT; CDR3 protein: CDINSQGVGANTGELFF
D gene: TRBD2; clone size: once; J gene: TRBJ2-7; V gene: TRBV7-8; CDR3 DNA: TGTGCCAGCAACGTAACTAGCGGAGTTAGGTCCGAGCAGTACTTT; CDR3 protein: CASNVTSGVRSEQYF
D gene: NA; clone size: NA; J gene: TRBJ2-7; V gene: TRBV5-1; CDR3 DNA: TGCGCCAGCAGCACCGACCCGCCCGGACGGTACGAGCCGTACTTC; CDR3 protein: CASSTDPPGRYEPYF
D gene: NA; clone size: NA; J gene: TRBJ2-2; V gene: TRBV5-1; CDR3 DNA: TGCACCAGCAGCTTGTGCAGAATGAGCGGGGAGCTGTTTTTT; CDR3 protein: CTSSLCRMSGELFF
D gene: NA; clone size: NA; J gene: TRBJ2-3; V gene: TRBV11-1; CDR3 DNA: TGTCCCAGCAACTCTGGGGGAAGCTTTGTTGGAGCCCGCACAGATACGCAGTATTTT; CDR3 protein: CPSNSGGSFVGARTDTQYF
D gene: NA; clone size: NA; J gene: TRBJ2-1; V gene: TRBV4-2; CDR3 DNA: TGTGCCAGCAGCCAAGATTGGGGAGCTAGAGTGGCCAATGAGCGGTTCTTC; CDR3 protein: CASSQDWGARVANERFF
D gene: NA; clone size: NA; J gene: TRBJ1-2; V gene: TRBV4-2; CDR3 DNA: TGTGCCAGCATCGAAGAGGGTGGCTACACCTTC; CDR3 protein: CASIEEGGYTF
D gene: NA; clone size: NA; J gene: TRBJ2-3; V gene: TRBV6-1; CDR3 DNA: TGTGCCAGTAGTGAAGGTGGCTGGCCCGCAGATACGCAGTATTTT; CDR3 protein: CASSEGGWPADTQYF
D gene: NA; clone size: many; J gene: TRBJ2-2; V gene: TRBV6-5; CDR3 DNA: TGTGCCAGCAGTTACTCGAGGCCGGGACATGCCCTAGGCACCGGGGAGCTGTTTTTT; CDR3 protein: CASSYSRPGHALGTGELFF
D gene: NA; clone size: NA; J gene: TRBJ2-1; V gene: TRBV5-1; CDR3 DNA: TGCGCCAGCAGCTTGGATGGGGAGCCCTACAATGATCAGTTTTTC; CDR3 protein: CASSLDGEPYNDQFF
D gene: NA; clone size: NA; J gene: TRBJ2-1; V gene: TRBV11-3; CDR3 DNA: TGTGCCGGCATCTTAAACGCCAATGAGCAGTTCTTC; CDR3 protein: CAGILNANEQFF
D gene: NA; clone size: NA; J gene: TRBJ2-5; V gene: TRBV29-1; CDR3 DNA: TGCAGCGTTGAGGGACCCGGGAGTCTCCAAGAGACTCAGTACTTC; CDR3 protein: CSVEGPGSLQETQYF
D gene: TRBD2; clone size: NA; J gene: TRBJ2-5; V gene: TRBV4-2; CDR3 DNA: TGTGCCAGCAGCCAAGATCGGTCGGTAGCGGGAGAGCCCGGGGAGACCCAGTACTTC; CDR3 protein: CASSQDRSVAGEPGETQYF
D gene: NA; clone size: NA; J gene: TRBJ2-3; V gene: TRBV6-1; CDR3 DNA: TGTGCCAGCAGTGAGGCGGGGAAAAAGGCGCCCCAGTATTTT; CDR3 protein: CASSEAGKKAPQYF
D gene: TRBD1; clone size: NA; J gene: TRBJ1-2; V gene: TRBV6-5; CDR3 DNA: TGTGCCAGCAAGGGGGGACAGGAGGATCGATTCGGCTATGGCTATACCTTC; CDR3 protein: CASKGGQEDRFGYGYTF
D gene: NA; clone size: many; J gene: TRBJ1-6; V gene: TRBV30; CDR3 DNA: TGTGCCTGGAGTCTGACGAGACCCGGGTCACCCCTCCACTTT; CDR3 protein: CAWSLTRPGSPLHF
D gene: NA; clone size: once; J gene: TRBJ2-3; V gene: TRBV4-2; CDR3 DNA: TGTGCCAGCAGCCTGACTAGTATAAGCACAGACACGAAGTATTTT; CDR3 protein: CASSLTSISTDTKYF